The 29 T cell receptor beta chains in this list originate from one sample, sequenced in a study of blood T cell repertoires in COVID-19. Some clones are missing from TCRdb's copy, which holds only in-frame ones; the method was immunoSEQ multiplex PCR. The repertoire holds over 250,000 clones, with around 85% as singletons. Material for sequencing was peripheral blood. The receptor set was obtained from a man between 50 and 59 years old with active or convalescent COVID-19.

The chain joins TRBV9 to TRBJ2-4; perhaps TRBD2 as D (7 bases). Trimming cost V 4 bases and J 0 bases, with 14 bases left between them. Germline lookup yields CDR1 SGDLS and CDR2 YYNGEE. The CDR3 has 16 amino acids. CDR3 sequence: CASSPFGGLAKNIQYF. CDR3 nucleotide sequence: TGTGCCAGCAGCCCCTTCGGGGGGCTAGCCAAAAACATTCAGTACTTC.

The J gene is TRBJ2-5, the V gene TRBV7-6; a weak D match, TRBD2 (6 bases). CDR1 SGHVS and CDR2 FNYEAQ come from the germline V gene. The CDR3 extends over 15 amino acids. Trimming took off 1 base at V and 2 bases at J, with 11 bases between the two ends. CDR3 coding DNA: TGTGCCAGCAGCTTAGGGGCTAGCGATCAAGAGACCCAGTACTTC. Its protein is CASSLGASDQETQYF.

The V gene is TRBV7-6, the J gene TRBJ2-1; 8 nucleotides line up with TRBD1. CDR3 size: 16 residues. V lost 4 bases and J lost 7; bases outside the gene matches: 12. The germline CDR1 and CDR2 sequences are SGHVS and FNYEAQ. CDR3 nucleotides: TGTGCCAGCAGCTCGGGACAGGTCACCCGGCTGAATGAGCAGTTCTTC. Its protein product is CASSSGQVTRLNEQFF.

The CDR3 reads CASSLGPSGYEQYF. The CDR3, as DNA: TGCGCCAGCAGCTTGGGGCCCTCGGGGTACGAGCAGTACTTC. This sequence joins TRBV5-1 and TRBJ2-7, with D perhaps TRBD2 (5 bases). CDR3 length: 14 residues. CDR1 and CDR2 (germline): SGHRS, YFSETQ. The V end lost 0 bases, the J end lost 4 bases, and 11 bases lay between the germline ends.

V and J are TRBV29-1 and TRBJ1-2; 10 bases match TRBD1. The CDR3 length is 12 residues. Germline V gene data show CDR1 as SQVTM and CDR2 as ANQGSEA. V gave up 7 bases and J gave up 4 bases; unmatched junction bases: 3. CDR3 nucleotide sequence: TGCAGCGGGCGGGACAGGGGCTATGGCTACACCTTC. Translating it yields CSGRDRGYGYTF.

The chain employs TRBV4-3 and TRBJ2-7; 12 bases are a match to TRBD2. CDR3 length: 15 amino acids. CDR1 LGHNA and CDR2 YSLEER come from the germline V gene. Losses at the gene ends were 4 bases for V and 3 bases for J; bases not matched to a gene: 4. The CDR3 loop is CASSRGLAGLYEQYF. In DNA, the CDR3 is TGCGCCAGCAGCCGGGGACTAGCGGGCCTCTACGAGCAGTACTTC.

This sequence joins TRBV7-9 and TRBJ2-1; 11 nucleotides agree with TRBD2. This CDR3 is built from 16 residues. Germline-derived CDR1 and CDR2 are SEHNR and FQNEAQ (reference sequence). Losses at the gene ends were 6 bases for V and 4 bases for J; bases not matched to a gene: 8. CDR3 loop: CASSPPGLAAYNEQFF. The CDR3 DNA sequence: TGTGCCAGCAGTCCCCCGGGACTAGCGGCTTACAATGAGCAGTTCTTC.

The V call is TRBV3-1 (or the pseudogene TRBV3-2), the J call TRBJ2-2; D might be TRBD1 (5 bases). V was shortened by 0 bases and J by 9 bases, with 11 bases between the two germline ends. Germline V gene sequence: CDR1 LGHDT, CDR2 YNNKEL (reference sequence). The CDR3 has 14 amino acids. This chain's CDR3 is CASSQEVQGRELFF. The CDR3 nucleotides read TGTGCCAGCAGCCAAGAGGTCCAGGGCCGGGAGCTGTTTTTT.

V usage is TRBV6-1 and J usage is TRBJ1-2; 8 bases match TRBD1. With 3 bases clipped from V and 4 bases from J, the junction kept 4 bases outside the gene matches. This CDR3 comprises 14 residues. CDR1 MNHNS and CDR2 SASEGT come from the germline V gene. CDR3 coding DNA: TGTGCCAGCAGTGACAGGGGGCCTTCCTATGGCTACACCTTC. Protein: CASSDRGPSYGYTF.

The CDR3 sequence is CASSLEASRAGSPLHF. In nucleotides, the CDR3 is TGCGCCAGCAGCTTGGAAGCGTCCCGAGCGGGTTCACCCCTCCACTTT. The gene calls are TRBV5-1 and TRBJ1-6; D is undetermined. CDR1 SGHRS and CDR2 YFSETQ come from the germline V gene. Trimming removed 0 bases at V and 9 bases at J, with 16 bases between. This CDR3 has 16 residues.

The CDR3 nucleotides read TGTGCCAGCAGCGTATCCGGGAAGGGCACTGAAGCTTTCTTT. Translated: CASSVSGKGTEAFF. The chain couples TRBV9 to TRBJ1-1; no clear D gene. In germline, CDR1 is SGDLS, CDR2 YYNGEE. The CDR3 is 14 residues long. V lost 1 base, J lost 4 bases, and 11 bases lay in between.

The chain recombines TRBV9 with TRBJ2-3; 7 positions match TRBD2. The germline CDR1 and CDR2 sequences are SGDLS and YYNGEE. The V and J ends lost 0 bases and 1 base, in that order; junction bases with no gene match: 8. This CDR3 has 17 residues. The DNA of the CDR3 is TGTGCCAGCAGCGTAGCGGTAGTAGCGGGCGGCACAGATACGCAGTATTTT. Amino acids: CASSVAVVAGGTDTQYF.

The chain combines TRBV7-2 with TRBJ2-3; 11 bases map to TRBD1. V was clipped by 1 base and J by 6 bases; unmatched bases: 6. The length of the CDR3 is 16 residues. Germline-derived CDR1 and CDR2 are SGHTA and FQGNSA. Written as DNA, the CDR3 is TGTGCCAGCAGCTTAGGGCCCGGGACAGGGGGGGATACGCAGTATTTT. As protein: CASSLGPGTGGDTQYF. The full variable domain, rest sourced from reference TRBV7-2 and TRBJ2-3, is GAGVSQSPSNKVTEKGKDVELRCDPISGHTALYWYRQSLGQGLEFLIYFQGNSAPDKSGLPSDRFSAERTGGSVSTLTIQRTQQEDSAVYLCASSLGPGTGGDTQYFGPGTRLTVL.

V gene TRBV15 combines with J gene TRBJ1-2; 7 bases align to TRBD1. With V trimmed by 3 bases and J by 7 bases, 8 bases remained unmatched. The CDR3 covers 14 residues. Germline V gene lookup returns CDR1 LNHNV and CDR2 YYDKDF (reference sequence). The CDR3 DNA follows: TGTGCCACCAGCAGTTCAGGGGGTTTGGGTGGCTACACCTTC. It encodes CATSSSGGLGGYTF.

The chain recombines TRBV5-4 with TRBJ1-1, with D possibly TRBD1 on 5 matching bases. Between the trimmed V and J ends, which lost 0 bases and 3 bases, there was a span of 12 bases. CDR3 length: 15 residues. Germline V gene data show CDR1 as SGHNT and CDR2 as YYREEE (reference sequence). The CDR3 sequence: CASSLVGGADTEAFF. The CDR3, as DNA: TGTGCCAGCAGCTTGGTGGGGGGAGCAGACACTGAAGCTTTCTTT.

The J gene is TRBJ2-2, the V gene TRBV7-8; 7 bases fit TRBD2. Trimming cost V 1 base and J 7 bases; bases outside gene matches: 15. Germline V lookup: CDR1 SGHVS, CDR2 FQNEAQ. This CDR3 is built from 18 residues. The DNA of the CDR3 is TGTGCCAGCAGCTTAGGGTTTAGCGGCGGGAGTAAGGGCGGGGAGCTGTTTTTT. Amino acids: CASSLGFSGGSKGGELFF. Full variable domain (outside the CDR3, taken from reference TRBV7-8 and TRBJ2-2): GAGVSQSPRYKVAKRGQDVALRCDPISGHVSLFWYQQALGQGPEFLTYFQNEAQLDKSGLPSDRFFAERPEGSVSTLKIQRTQQEDSAVYLCASSLGFSGGSKGGELFFGEGSRLTVL.

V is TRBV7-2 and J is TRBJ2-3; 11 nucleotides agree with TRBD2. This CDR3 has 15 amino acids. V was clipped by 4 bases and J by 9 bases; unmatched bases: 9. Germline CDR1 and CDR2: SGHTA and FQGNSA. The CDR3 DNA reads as TGTGCCAGCAGCTCTATAGCGGGAGGGCGGGGGACGCAGTATTTT. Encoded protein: CASSSIAGGRGTQYF. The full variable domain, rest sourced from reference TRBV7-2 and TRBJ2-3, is GAGVSQSPSNKVTEKGKDVELRCDPISGHTALYWYRQSLGQGLEFLIYFQGNSAPDKSGLPSDRFSAERTGGSVSTLTIQRTQQEDSAVYLCASSSIAGGRGTQYFGPGTRLTVL.

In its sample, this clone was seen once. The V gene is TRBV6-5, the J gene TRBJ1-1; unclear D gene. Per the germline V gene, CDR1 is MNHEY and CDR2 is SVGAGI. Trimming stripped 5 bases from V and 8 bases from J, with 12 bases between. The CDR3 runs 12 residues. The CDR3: CASSRTGTEAFF. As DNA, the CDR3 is TGTGCCAGCAGTCGGACGGGAACCGAAGCTTTCTTT.

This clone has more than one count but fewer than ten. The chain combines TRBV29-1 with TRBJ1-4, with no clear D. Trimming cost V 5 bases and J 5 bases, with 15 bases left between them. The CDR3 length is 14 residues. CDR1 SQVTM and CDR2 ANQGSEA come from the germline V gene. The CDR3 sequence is CSVTLGRENEKLFF. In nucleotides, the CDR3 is TGCAGCGTTACGTTGGGCAGAGAAAATGAAAAACTGTTTTTT.

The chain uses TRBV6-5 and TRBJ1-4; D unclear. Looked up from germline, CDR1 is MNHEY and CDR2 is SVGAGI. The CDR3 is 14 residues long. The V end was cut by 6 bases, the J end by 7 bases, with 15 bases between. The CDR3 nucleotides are TGTGCCAGCAGGCGGGGTGATGTGGGTGAAAAACTGTTTTTT. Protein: CASRRGDVGEKLFF.

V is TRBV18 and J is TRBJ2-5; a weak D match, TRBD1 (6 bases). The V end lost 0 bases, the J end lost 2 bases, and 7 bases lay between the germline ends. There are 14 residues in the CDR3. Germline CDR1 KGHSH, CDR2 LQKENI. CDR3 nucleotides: TGTGCCAGCTCACCACCGGACAGACAAGAGACCCAGTACTTC. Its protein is CASSPPDRQETQYF.

CDR3 DNA: TGTGCCAGTAGTGCGACAGGGGGGATTATAAACACCGGGGAGCTGTTTTTT. It encodes CASSATGGIINTGELFF. The chain combines TRBV19 with TRBJ2-2; 9 nucleotides line up with TRBD1. Germline-derived CDR1 and CDR2 are LNHDA and SQIVND (reference sequence). Trimming took 5 bases from V and 2 from J; bases not matched to a gene: 9. This CDR3 region has 17 residues.

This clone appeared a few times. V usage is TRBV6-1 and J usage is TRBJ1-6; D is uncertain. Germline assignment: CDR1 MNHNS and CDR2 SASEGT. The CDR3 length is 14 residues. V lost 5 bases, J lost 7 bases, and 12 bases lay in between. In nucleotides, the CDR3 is TGTGCCAGCAGTTATAGTCGCAAAAATTCACCCCTCCACTTT. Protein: CASSYSRKNSPLHF.

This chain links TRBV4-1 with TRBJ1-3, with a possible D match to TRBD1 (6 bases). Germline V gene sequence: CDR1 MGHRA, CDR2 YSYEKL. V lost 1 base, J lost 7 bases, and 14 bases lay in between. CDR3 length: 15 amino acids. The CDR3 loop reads CASSQGNRVENTIYF. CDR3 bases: TGCGCCAGCAGCCAAGGCAACAGGGTTGAGAACACCATATATTTT.

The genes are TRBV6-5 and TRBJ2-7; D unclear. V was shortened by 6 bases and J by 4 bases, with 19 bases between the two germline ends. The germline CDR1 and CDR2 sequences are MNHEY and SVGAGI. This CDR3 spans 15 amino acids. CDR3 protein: CASSRGPVYSYEQYF. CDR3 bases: TGTGCCAGCAGCCGCGGCCCTGTGTACTCTTACGAGCAGTACTTC.

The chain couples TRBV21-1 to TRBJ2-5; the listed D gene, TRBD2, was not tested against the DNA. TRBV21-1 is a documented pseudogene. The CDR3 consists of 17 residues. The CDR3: CASSPGRIAGDGETQYF. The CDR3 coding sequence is TGTGCCAGCAGCCCGGGGAGGATAGCGGGAGATGGAGAGACCCAGTACTTC.

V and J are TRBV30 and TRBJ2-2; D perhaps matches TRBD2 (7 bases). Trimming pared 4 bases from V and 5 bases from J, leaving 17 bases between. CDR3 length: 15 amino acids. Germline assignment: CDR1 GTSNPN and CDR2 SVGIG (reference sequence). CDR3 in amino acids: CAWTGGQGWTGELFF. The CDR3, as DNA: TGTGCCTGGACGGGGGGCCAGGGGTGGACCGGGGAGCTGTTTTTT.

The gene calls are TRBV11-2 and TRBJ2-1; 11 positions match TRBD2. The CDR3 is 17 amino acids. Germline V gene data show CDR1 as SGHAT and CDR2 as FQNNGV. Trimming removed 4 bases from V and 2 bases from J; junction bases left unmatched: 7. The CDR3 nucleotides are TGTGCCAGCAGCTCACTAGCGGGAGTAGGAACCTACAATGAGCAGTTCTTC. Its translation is CASSSLAGVGTYNEQFF. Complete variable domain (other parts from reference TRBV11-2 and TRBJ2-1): EAGVAQSPRYKIIEKRQSVAFWCNPISGHATLYWYQQILGQGPKLLIQFQNNGVVDDSQLPKDRFSAERLKGVDSTLKIQPAKLEDSAVYLCASSSLAGVGTYNEQFFGPGTRLTVL.

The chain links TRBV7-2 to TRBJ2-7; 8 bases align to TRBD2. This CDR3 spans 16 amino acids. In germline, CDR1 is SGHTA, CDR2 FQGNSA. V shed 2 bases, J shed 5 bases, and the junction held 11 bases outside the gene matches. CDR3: CASSLRASGLADEQYF. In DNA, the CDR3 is TGTGCCAGCAGCTTAAGAGCTAGCGGGTTGGCCGACGAGCAGTACTTC.